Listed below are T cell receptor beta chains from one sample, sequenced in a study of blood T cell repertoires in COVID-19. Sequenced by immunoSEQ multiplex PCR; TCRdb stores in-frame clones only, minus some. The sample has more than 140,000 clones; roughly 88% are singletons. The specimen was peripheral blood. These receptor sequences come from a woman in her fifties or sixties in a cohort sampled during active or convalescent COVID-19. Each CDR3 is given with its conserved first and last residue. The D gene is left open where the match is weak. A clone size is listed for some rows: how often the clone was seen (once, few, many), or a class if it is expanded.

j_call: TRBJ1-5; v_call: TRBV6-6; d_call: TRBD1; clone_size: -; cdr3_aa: CASSDRDQPQHF; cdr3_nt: TGTGCCAGCAGCGACAGGGATCAGCCCCAGCATTTT
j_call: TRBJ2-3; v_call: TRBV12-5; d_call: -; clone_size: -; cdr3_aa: CASGLNPPGHFTDTQYF; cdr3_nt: TGTGCTAGTGGTTTGAATCCACCGGGACACTTCACAGATACGCAGTATTTT
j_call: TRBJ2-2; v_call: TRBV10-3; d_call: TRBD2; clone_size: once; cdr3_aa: CAISDPTSGGALTGELFF; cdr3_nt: TGTGCCATCAGTGACCCCACTAGCGGGGGGGCTCTCACCGGGGAGCTGTTTTTT
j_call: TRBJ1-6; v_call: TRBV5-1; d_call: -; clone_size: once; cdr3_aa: CASSSQPGQPRSYNSPLHF; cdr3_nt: TGCGCCAGCAGCTCACAACCGGGACAACCGCGCTCCTATAATTCACCCCTCCACTTT
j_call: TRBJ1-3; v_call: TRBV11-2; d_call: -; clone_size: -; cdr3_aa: CASSLEIGLHSGNTIYF; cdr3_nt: TGTGCCAGCAGCTTAGAAATTGGGCTTCACTCTGGAAACACCATATATTTT
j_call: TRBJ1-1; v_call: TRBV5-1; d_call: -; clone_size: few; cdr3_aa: CASSSVTGTTSTEAFF; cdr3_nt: TGCGCCAGCAGCTCTGTTACCGGGACTACAAGCACTGAAGCTTTCTTT
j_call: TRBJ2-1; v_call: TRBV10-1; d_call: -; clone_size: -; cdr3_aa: CASSVTLTGLNEQFF; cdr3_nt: TGCGCCAGCAGTGTAACCCTGACAGGTTTGAATGAGCAGTTCTTC
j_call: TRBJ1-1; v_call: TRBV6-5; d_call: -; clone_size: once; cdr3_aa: CASSYGPKNTEAFF; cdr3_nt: TGTGCCAGCAGTTACGGCCCCAAGAACACTGAAGCTTTCTTT
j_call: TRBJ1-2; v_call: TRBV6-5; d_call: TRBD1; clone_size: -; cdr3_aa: CASSYDREVYGYTF; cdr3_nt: TGTGCCAGCAGTTACGACAGGGAGGTCTATGGCTACACCTTC
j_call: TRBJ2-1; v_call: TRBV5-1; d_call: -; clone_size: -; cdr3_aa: CASAPLQSPSYNEQFF; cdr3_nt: TGCGCCAGCGCACCTTTACAGAGCCCCTCCTACAATGAGCAGTTCTTC
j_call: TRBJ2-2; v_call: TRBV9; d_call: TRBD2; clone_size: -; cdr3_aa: CASSVATSGPGELFF; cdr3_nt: TGTGCCAGCAGCGTAGCTACTAGCGGGCCCGGGGAGCTGTTTTTT
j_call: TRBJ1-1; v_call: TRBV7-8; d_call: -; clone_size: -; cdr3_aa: CASSERPGHPKAFF; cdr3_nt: TGTGCCAGCAGCGAAAGACCGGGACATCCCAAAGCTTTCTTT
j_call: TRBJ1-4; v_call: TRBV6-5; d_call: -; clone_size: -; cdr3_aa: CASRPRGGGNEKLFF; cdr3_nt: TGTGCCAGCAGGCCGAGGGGGGGCGGTAATGAAAAACTGTTTTTT
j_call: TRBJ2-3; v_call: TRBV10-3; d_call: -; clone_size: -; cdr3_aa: CAISESHSSTDTQYF; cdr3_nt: TGTGCCATCAGTGAGTCTCACAGCAGCACAGATACGCAGTATTTT
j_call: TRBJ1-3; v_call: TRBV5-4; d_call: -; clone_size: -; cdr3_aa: CASSLGQVSGNTIYF; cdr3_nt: TGTGCCAGCAGCTTGGGACAGGTCTCTGGAAACACCATATATTTT
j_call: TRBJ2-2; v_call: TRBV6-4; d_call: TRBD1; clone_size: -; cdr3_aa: CATKDRGFDTGELFF; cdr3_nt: TGTGCCACGAAGGACAGGGGATTTGACACCGGGGAGCTGTTTTTT
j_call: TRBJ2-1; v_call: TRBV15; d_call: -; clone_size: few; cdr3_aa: CATSRAGTVYNEQFF; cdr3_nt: TGTGCCACCAGCAGAGCGGGAACGGTCTACAATGAGCAGTTCTTC
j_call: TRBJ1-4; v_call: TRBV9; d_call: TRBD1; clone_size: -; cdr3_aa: CASSGTGPTNEKLFF; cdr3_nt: TGTGCCAGCAGCGGGACAGGGCCAACTAATGAAAAACTGTTTTTT
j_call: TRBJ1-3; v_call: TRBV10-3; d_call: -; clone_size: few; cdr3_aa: CAISGHRDKDSGNTIYF; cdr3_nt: TGTGCCATCAGTGGACACCGGGACAAGGACTCTGGAAACACCATATATTTT
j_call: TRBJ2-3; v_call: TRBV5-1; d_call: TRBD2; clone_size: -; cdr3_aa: CASRVTGLAGNTDTQYF; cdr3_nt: TGCGCCAGCAGGGTTACGGGACTAGCGGGGAACACAGATACGCAGTATTTT
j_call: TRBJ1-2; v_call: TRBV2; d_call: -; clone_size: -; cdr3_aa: CASRDQALYYGYTF; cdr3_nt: TGTGCCAGCAGGGATCAGGCTCTTTACTATGGCTACACCTTC
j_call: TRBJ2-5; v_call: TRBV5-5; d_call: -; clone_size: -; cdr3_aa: CASSLAGRETQYF; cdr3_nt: TGTGCCAGCAGCTTGGCAGGTCGGGAGACCCAGTACTTC
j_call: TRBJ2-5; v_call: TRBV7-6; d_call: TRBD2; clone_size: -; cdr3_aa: CASSPGLAWETQYF; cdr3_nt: TGTGCCAGCAGCCCAGGACTAGCGTGGGAGACCCAGTACTTC
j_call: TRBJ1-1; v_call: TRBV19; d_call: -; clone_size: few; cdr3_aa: CASSPGLNTEAFF; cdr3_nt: TGTGCCAGTAGTCCGGGACTTAACACTGAAGCTTTCTTT
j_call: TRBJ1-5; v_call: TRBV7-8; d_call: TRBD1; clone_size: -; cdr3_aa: CASSLGQGASQPQHF; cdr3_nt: TGTGCCAGCAGCCTAGGACAGGGTGCGTCTCAGCCCCAGCATTTT
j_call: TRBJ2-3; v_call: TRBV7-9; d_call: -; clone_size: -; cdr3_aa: CASSLASGRTDTQYF; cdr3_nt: TGTGCCAGCAGCTTAGCTAGCGGACGCACAGATACGCAGTATTTT